The 18 T cell receptor beta chains below come from one sample, sequenced in a study of blood T cell repertoires in COVID-19. Libraries were prepared by immunoSEQ multiplex PCR; TCRdb keeps only in-frame clonotypes and omits some of them. The sample has some 93,000 clones, roughly three quarters seen once. Source material: peripheral blood. The receptors were sampled from a human donor in a cohort sampled during active COVID-19.

The chain employs TRBV11-3 and TRBJ1-1; 7 bases line up with TRBD1. V was pared by 0 bases and J by 7 bases, with 5 bases of the junction left unmatched. The CDR3 covers 14 residues. Germline CDR1 is SGHNT and CDR2 is YENEEA. The CDR3 bases are TGTGCCAGCAGCTTAGAGGGGGACAGAGGTGAAGCTTTCTTT. Its protein is CASSLEGDRGEAFF.

The chain uses TRBV9 and TRBJ2-1; D may be TRBD1 (5 bases). The CDR3 runs to 15 residues. Trimming removed 0 bases from V and 7 bases from J, with 14 bases in between. Per germline, CDR1 SGDLS and CDR2 YYNGEE. The DNA for the CDR3 is TGTGCCAGCAGCGTAGCGGGCCGGAAGGGGAATGAGCAGTTCTTC. Its translation is CASSVAGRKGNEQFF.

The V and J genes are TRBV7-9 and TRBJ1-4; TRBD1 aligns across 8 bases. V lost 5 bases and J lost 0; bases outside the gene matches: 2. CDR1 is SEHNR and CDR2 is FQNEAQ in the germline V gene (reference sequence). This CDR3 has 15 residues. The CDR3 region is CASSVGQATNEKLFF. The CDR3 DNA reads as TGTGCCAGCAGCGTGGGACAGGCAACTAATGAAAAACTGTTTTTT.

The V gene is TRBV11-2, the J gene TRBJ2-7; 7 bases align to TRBD1. The trim removed 5 bases at V and 0 bases at J, leaving 4 bases unmatched. The CDR3 extends over 14 amino acids. The V gene's germline CDR1 is SGHAT and CDR2 FQNNGV. The CDR3 DNA reads TGTGCCAGCAGCCCGGGACAGACCTCCTACGAGCAGTACTTC. This gives the protein CASSPGQTSYEQYF. Drawing the rest from reference TRBV11-2 and TRBJ2-7, the complete variable domain is EAGVAQSPRYKIIEKRQSVAFWCNPISGHATLYWYQQILGQGPKLLIQFQNNGVVDDSQLPKDRFSAERLKGVDSTLKIQPAKLEDSAVYLCASSPGQTSYEQYFGPGTRLTVT.

DNA for the CDR3: TGTGCCAGCAGTGAATCGGCTAGCGGCCCGGACGAGCAGTACTTC. Its protein product is CASSESASGPDEQYF. This chain connects TRBV25-1 to TRBJ2-7; 7 bases are a match to TRBD2. V lost 1 base to trimming and J lost 5 bases; unmatched junction nucleotides: 8. This CDR3 has 15 residues. CDR1 and CDR2 from the germline V gene are MGHDK and SYGVNS.

The V gene is TRBV5-1, the J gene TRBJ2-4; a possible D gene is TRBD2 (6 bases). CDR1 and CDR2 (germline): SGHRS, YFSETQ. V lost 0 bases, J lost 6 bases, and 10 bases lay in between. The length of the CDR3 is 14 residues. The CDR3 sequence is CASSLAGEVNIQYF. DNA of the CDR3: TGCGCCAGCAGCTTGGCCGGGGAGGTAAACATTCAGTACTTC.

This clone was found once. The chain combines TRBV5-1 with TRBJ2-3, with 8 positions matching TRBD2. The trim removed 4 bases at V and 3 bases at J, leaving 7 bases unmatched. Germline CDR1 and CDR2: SGHRS and YFSETQ. The CDR3 has 15 amino acids. The CDR3 nucleotides read TGCGCCAGCAGCGACCAGCGGGAGCGGACAGATACGCAGTATTTT. Translation: CASSDQRERTDTQYF. The full variable domain, rest sourced from reference TRBV5-1 and TRBJ2-3, is KAGVTQTPRYLIKTRGQQVTLSCSPISGHRSVSWYQQTPGQGLQFLFEYFSETQRNKGNFPGRFSGRQFSNSRSEMNVSTLELGDSALYLCASSDQRERTDTQYFGPGTRLTVL.

V is TRBV6-5 and J is TRBJ1-1, with 9 bases aligning to TRBD1. J lost 6 bases, V lost 2 bases, and 7 bases had no gene match. This CDR3 spans 15 amino acids. Germline CDR1 is MNHEY and CDR2 is SVGAGI. CDR3 sequence (DNA): TGTGCCAGCAGTTACACCGGACAGGGGAGGCCTGAAGCTTTCTTT. Its protein is CASSYTGQGRPEAFF.

This clone has just a few counts. The chain joins TRBV18 to TRBJ2-2; D uncertain. V was cut by 3 bases and J by 1 base, with 12 bases left in between. The CDR3 contains 16 residues. The germline V gene has CDR1 KGHSH and CDR2 LQKENI. In nucleotides, the CDR3 is TGTGCCAGCTCACCTGAACAGCCCATGAACACCGGGGAGCTGTTTTTT. Amino acid sequence: CASSPEQPMNTGELFF.

This rearrangement joins TRBV27 to TRBJ2-1, with 14 nucleotides matching TRBD2. V gave up 9 bases and J gave up 9 bases; unmatched junction bases: 4. CDR3 length: 13 residues. The V gene's germline CDR1 is MNHEY and CDR2 SMNVEV (reference sequence). CDR3 in DNA: TGTGCCAGTCGACTAGCGGGAGGGGGTGAGCAGTTCTTC. Translated: CASRLAGGGEQFF.

The rearrangement links TRBV5-1 to TRBJ2-7; no clear D gene. The V and J ends lost 0 bases and 2 bases respectively, with 9 bases between them. Looked up from germline, CDR1 is SGHRS and CDR2 is YFSETQ. The CDR3 consists of 14 residues. The CDR3 region has the DNA TGCGCCAGCAGCTTGGGTCCTGCGACCTACGAGCAGTACTTC. This codes for CASSLGPATYEQYF.

V usage is TRBV28 and J usage is TRBJ2-6; TRBD2 matches at 9 bases. With V trimmed by 6 bases and J by 2 bases, 11 bases remained unmatched. The CDR3 loop spans 18 amino acids. CDR1 MDHEN and CDR2 SYDVKM come from the germline V gene. The CDR3: CASSLAGWGKPGANVLTF. In DNA, the CDR3 is TGTGCCAGCAGCCTAGCGGGGTGGGGTAAACCTGGGGCCAACGTCCTGACTTTC.

The rearrangement uses TRBV5-5 and TRBJ2-5; 7 nucleotides match TRBD2. Germline CDR1 SGHKS, CDR2 YYEKEE (reference sequence). The CDR3 covers 15 residues. Trimming removed 0 bases from V and 5 bases from J; junction bases left unmatched: 7. CDR3 sequence reads: CASSLASGEGETQYF. The DNA for the CDR3 is TGTGCCAGCAGCTTGGCGTCTGGGGAGGGGGAGACCCAGTACTTC.

This clone was recorded once. The chain combines TRBV6-5 with TRBJ1-4; D is unclear. In germline, CDR1 is MNHEY, CDR2 SVGAGI. Trimming left V 1 base short and J 0 bases short, with 9 bases between. The CDR3 sequence is 16 residues long. The CDR3: CASSYYNRATNEKLFF. In nucleotides, the CDR3 is TGTGCCAGCAGTTACTATAATCGAGCAACTAATGAAAAACTGTTTTTT.

The chain links TRBV19 to TRBJ2-1; the match to TRBD2 covers 9 bases. Germline values: CDR1 LNHDA, CDR2 SQIVND (reference sequence). With V trimmed by 3 bases and J by 10 bases, 10 bases remained unmatched. The CDR3 is made up of 15 amino acids. Here the CDR3 DNA reads TGTGCCAGTAGTATTGACCCAGCGGGAGGAGGGGAGCAGTTCTTC. Translated: CASSIDPAGGGEQFF.

This rearrangement joins TRBV7-3 to TRBJ2-1; weak D call: TRBD1 (6 bases). The CDR3 length is 13 residues. Trimming shortened V by 3 bases and J by 7 bases, and 10 bases separated the two germline ends. In germline, CDR1 is SGHTA, CDR2 FQGTGA. The CDR3 here is CASSFQGRNEQFF. CDR3 in DNA: TGTGCCAGCAGCTTCCAGGGGCGGAATGAGCAGTTCTTC.

The chain joins TRBV24-1 to TRBJ1-1; D gene unclear. V was trimmed by 5 bases and J by 5 bases, leaving 11 bases between them. Germline V gene lookup returns CDR1 KGHDR and CDR2 SFDVKD. The CDR3 has 13 amino acids. This CDR3 reads CATSGGEGTEAFF. The CDR3 nucleotides are TGTGCCACCAGTGGCGGGGAAGGGACTGAAGCTTTCTTT.

This clone has just one count. This chain uses TRBV5-1 with TRBJ1-1; TRBD1 matches 11 bases. CDR3 length equals 15 residues. Trimming at V came to 4 bases and at J to 5 bases, leaving 7 bases not matched to a gene. CDR1 is SGHRS and CDR2 is YFSETQ in the germline V gene. CDR3 region: CASSQGQGGRTEAFF. The CDR3 DNA follows: TGCGCCAGCAGCCAGGGACAGGGGGGGAGGACTGAAGCTTTCTTT.